This T cell receptor beta chain was observed in a study of vaccination and CD4 T cells after COVID-19. Overall study: Each control was exposed to a CEFX pool, an HIV-1 Nef pool, or no peptide at all.

The time point is: late sampling 161 to 241 days after vaccination in three convalescent patients. Treatment given: 10-day PBMC culture with coronavirus spike peptide pools or control peptides (ViraFEST assay). An Oncomine TCR Beta short-read assay was used to sequence the DNA from cultured CD4+ T cells. One entry per CDR3 protein, called by TCRdb with MiXCR from the PCR reads. There are over 20,000 distinct CDR3 sequences in the sample; 30% to 45% occur only once, and 2.6% lies in the top ten. The table lists this clonotype with a few counts. What it binds is not known. Germline V lookup: CDR1 MDHEN, CDR2 SYDVKM. The CDR3 extends over 16 amino acids. The junction had 7 bases not matched to a gene; V was cut back by 5 bases and J by 6 bases.

This chain joins TRBV28 and TRBJ2-3; 14 nucleotides line up with TRBD2. Here the sequenced sample was CD4+ T cells from blood, cultured in vitro, taken about 7 months after SARS-CoV-2 vaccination. The sequence derives from a human donor who had recovered from COVID-19. Here the CDR3 reads CASSKGTSGSGDTQYF. In nucleotides, the CDR3 is TGTGCCAGCAGTAAAGGGACTAGCGGGAGCGGTGATACGCAGTATTTT.